This TCR beta chain was observed in a study of cytomegalovirus exposure and HLA in healthy donors. Regarding the study as a whole: High sensitivity and specificity were reportedly achieved when the classifier diagnosed cytomegalovirus status.

PCR used 60 Vbeta primers and 13 Jbeta primers. TCRdb's table, derived via immunoSEQ multiplex PCR, lists solely in-frame clones and lacks some. The repertoire holds 150,000 to 180,000 clones, with 60% to 80% as singletons. The CDR3 runs to 17 residues. Germline trimming cut 0 bases from V and 4 bases from J; bases unmatched to any gene: 6. CDR1 and CDR2 from the germline V gene are SQVTM and ANQGSEA. Only one count was recorded for this clone. Antigen unknown. This clonotype was obtained from a man younger than 40 in good health and CMV-seropositive. V usage is TRBV29-1 and J usage is TRBJ2-3; 14 bases are a match to TRBD2. The sample taken for sequencing was PBMCs. The CDR3, as DNA: TGCAGCGTTGAAGATAGGGGACTAGCGGGAGTGGCAGATACGCAGTATTTT. Translated: CSVEDRGLAGVADTQYF.